The 21 T cell receptor beta chains listed next were all sequenced from one sample in a study of shared clonotypes between healthy human individuals. TCRdb's table, derived via immunoSEQ multiplex PCR, lists solely in-frame clones and lacks some. Among roughly 530,000 clones listed, about 95% were seen once. Sequencing was performed on naive CD4+ T cells sorted from blood. Described subset: CD45RA+ positively selected. The origin of the receptors is a woman aged 25 to 45 in good health.

The chain employs TRBV7-9 and TRBJ2-5, with 8 bases aligning to TRBD2. This CDR3 is 17 amino acids long. The germline V gene encodes CDR1 SEHNR and CDR2 FQNEAQ (reference sequence). The junction had 15 bases not matched to a gene; V was cut back by 0 bases and J by 9 bases. CDR3 sequence reads: CASSLAGAGISGDAQYF. The CDR3 region has the DNA TGTGCCAGCAGCTTAGCAGGGGCCGGGATTAGCGGGGATGCCCAGTACTTC.

This clone was observed a few times. This chain links TRBV20-1 with TRBJ2-3; D is unclear. Germline-derived CDR1 and CDR2 are DFQATT and SNEGSKA (reference sequence). The CDR3 loop spans 10 amino acids. V was shortened by 5 bases and J by 3 bases, with 3 bases between the two germline ends. CDR3 loop: CSAGTDTQYF. The CDR3 nucleotides are TGCAGTGCTGGAACAGATACGCAGTATTTT.

The chain couples TRBV11-1 to TRBJ2-7, with 8 positions matching TRBD2. This CDR3 has 14 amino acids. The germline gives CDR1 SGHAT, CDR2 FQDESV (reference sequence). Trimming at V came to 5 bases and at J to 4 bases, leaving 7 bases not matched to a gene. CDR3 DNA sequence: TGTGCCAGCAGCCACCCGGGGGGGCCGTACGAGCAGTACTTC. Translated, it gives CASSHPGGPYEQYF.

This chain connects TRBV7-3 to TRBJ2-7; 8 nucleotides match TRBD1. V gave up 4 bases and J gave up 4 bases; unmatched junction bases: 3. CDR3 length: 13 amino acids. Germline CDR1 and CDR2: SGHTA and FQGTGA. Written as DNA, the CDR3 is TGTGCCAGCAGCTCAGGGGGCCAGTACGAGCAGTACTTC. This sequence encodes CASSSGGQYEQYF.

V and J are TRBV5-1 and TRBJ2-6; D gene ambiguous. The CDR3 has 14 amino acids. Germline V lookup: CDR1 SGHRS, CDR2 YFSETQ. Trimming left V 4 bases short and J 3 bases short, with 8 bases between. The CDR3 DNA follows: TGCGCCAGCAGCAAGGAAAGTGGGGCCAACGTCCTGACTTTC. This encodes CASSKESGANVLTF. Using reference TRBV5-1 and TRBJ2-6 for the parts outside the CDR3, the full variable domain is KAGVTQTPRYLIKTRGQQVTLSCSPISGHRSVSWYQQTPGQGLQFLFEYFSETQRNKGNFPGRFSGRQFSNSRSEMNVSTLELGDSALYLCASSKESGANVLTFGAGSRLTVL.

The chain uses TRBV7-2 and TRBJ1-3; D is unresolved. V shed 1 base and J shed 5 bases, with 12 bases lying between them. The CDR3 contains 15 residues. The germline CDR1 and CDR2 sequences are SGHTA and FQGNSA. CDR3 residues: CASSLGGGSRNTIYF. The CDR3 bases are TGTGCCAGCAGCTTAGGGGGAGGGAGTAGAAACACCATATATTTT.

The chain links TRBV19 to TRBJ2-7; the D call may be TRBD1 or TRBD2 (5 bases each). V shed 3 bases and J shed 5 bases, with 23 bases lying between them. The germline CDR1 and CDR2 sequences are LNHDA and SQIVND (reference sequence). The CDR3 extends over 17 amino acids. CDR3: CASSMRDRDVIPNEQYF. The CDR3 region has the DNA TGTGCCAGTAGTATGAGAGATCGGGACGTCATTCCCAACGAGCAGTACTTC.

This chain uses TRBV5-6 with TRBJ2-2; D call uncertain. Germline V gene data show CDR1 as SGHDT and CDR2 as YYEEEE. The CDR3 is 12 amino acids. The V gene lost 4 bases and the J gene lost 3 bases, with 4 bases spanning the gap. CDR3 protein: CASSPYTGELFF. In DNA, the CDR3 is TGTGCCAGCAGCCCCTACACCGGGGAGCTGTTTTTT.

The chain links TRBV5-1 to TRBJ2-2; D perhaps matches TRBD1 (5 bases). This CDR3 comprises 14 residues. The V gene lost 5 bases and the J gene lost 1 base, with 9 bases spanning the gap. Germline V lookup: CDR1 SGHRS, CDR2 YFSETQ. The CDR3 spells CASRGAENTGELFF. The CDR3 DNA follows: TGCGCCAGCAGAGGGGCTGAGAACACCGGGGAGCTGTTTTTT.

DNA for the CDR3: TGTGCCAGCAGTTTCTCCAGCGGGGGATACCCAGATACGCAGTATTTT. Protein product: CASSFSSGGYPDTQYF. The gene calls are TRBV28 and TRBJ2-3; 8 nucleotides match TRBD2. Germline V lookup: CDR1 MDHEN, CDR2 SYDVKM. There are 16 residues in the CDR3. The J segment lost 4 bases and the V segment lost 3 bases, leaving 9 bases of the junction unmatched.

The gene calls are TRBV28 and TRBJ2-7, with D unresolved. Trimming pared 6 bases from V and 6 bases from J, leaving 9 bases between. This CDR3 contains 11 residues. Germline lookup yields CDR1 MDHEN and CDR2 SYDVKM. The CDR3 DNA is TGTGCCAGCAGCCACCGAAGCGAGCAGTACTTC. This gives the protein CASSHRSEQYF.

The genes are TRBV27 and TRBJ2-3; TRBD2 is a possible D gene (6 bases). Germline loops: CDR1 MNHEY, CDR2 SMNVEV (reference sequence). Deletions cut 4 bases from V and 11 bases from J, with 19 bases between. This CDR3 has 14 amino acids. The CDR3 loop reads CASSSRDFPLGQYF. The CDR3, as DNA: TGTGCCAGCAGTTCTCGGGACTTCCCATTGGGGCAGTATTTT.

The V call is TRBV28, the J call TRBJ1-1; D is unclear. There are 12 residues in the CDR3. Germline V gives CDR1 MDHEN, CDR2 SYDVKM. V lost 5 bases and J lost 4, with 8 bases in between. In nucleotides, the CDR3 is TGTGCCAGCAGTCCTTGGCGCACTGAAGCTTTCTTT. Encoded protein: CASSPWRTEAFF. Full variable domain (remainder filled in from reference TRBV28 and TRBJ1-1): DVKVTQSSRYLVKRTGEKVFLECVQDMDHENMFWYRQDPGLGLRLIYFSYDVKMKEKGDIPEGYSVSREKKERFSLILESASTNQTSMYLCASSPWRTEAFFGQGTRLTVV.

The chain couples TRBV5-1 to TRBJ2-7; TRBD2 matches at 11 bases. Germline V lookup: CDR1 SGHRS, CDR2 YFSETQ. Trimming cost V 1 base and J 2 bases; bases outside gene matches: 11. This CDR3 spans 18 amino acids. The CDR3 loop reads CASSLMGLAASGTYEQYF. CDR3 nucleotides: TGCGCCAGCAGCTTGATGGGACTAGCGGCTAGTGGAACCTACGAGCAGTACTTC.

V and J are TRBV15 and TRBJ1-2, with a tentative D call TRBD1 (6 bases). Trimming pared 2 bases from V and 5 bases from J, leaving 15 bases between. In germline, CDR1 is LNHNV, CDR2 YYDKDF (reference sequence). The length of the CDR3 is 15 residues. CDR3 nucleotides: TGTGCCACCAGCAGACGGTCGACAGGCGGGTATGGCTACACCTTC. Its translation: CATSRRSTGGYGYTF.

The chain has TRBV2 and TRBJ1-2, with 10 bases matching TRBD1. The CDR3 loop spans 15 amino acids. The germline V gene has CDR1 SNHLY and CDR2 FYNNEI. J gave up 3 bases and V 6 bases, and 7 bases lay outside the gene matches. CDR3 protein: CASRAAGTGDYGYTF. Here the CDR3 DNA reads TGTGCCAGCAGGGCTGCCGGGACAGGGGACTATGGCTACACCTTC.

The rearrangement uses TRBV7-3 and TRBJ2-7; 8 positions match TRBD2. The CDR3 has 14 residues. Germline V gene lookup returns CDR1 SGHTA and CDR2 FQGTGA. Trimming removed 4 bases from V and 11 bases from J; junction bases left unmatched: 13. The CDR3 sequence: CASSSTSGSLEKYF. DNA of the CDR3: TGTGCCAGCAGCTCCACTAGCGGCAGCCTTGAGAAGTACTTC.

The chain couples TRBV6-1 to TRBJ2-1, with a possible D match to TRBD2 (6 bases). The CDR3 length is 12 residues. The germline CDR1 and CDR2 sequences are MNHNS and SASEGT. V was cut by 0 bases and J by 14 bases, with 11 bases left in between. CDR3: CASSEALREEFF. The CDR3 bases are TGTGCCAGCAGTGAAGCGCTTAGGGAGGAGTTCTTC.

This clone was picked up one time. This chain connects TRBV5-1 to TRBJ2-1; 7 bases line up with TRBD1. The germline gives CDR1 SGHRS, CDR2 YFSETQ. With 4 bases clipped from V and 2 bases from J, the junction kept 6 bases outside the gene matches. The CDR3 covers 15 residues. CDR3: CASSPGTVTYNEQFF. The CDR3 nucleotides read TGCGCCAGCAGCCCGGGGACAGTAACCTACAATGAGCAGTTCTTC.

V gene TRBV19 combines with J gene TRBJ1-5; D unresolved. CDR3 size: 14 residues. Trimming took off 7 bases at V and 2 bases at J, with 12 bases between the two ends. Germline V gene sequence: CDR1 LNHDA, CDR2 SQIVND (reference sequence). The CDR3, as DNA: TGTGCCAGTAAAAGGGCAGAACGCAATCAGCCCCAGCATTTT. This encodes CASKRAERNQPQHF. The full variable domain, completed using reference TRBV19 and TRBJ1-5, is DGGITQSPKYLFRKEGQNVTLSCEQNLNHDAMYWYRQDPGQGLRLIYYSQIVNDFQKGDIAEGYSVSREKKESFPLTVTSAQKNPTAFYLCASKRAERNQPQHFGDGTRLSIL.

V is TRBV7-2 and J is TRBJ1-2; TRBD1 might be the D (5 bases). The CDR3 contains 12 residues. Germline CDR1 and CDR2: SGHTA and FQGNSA. The V end lost 1 base, the J end lost 7 bases, and 7 bases lay between the germline ends. The CDR3: CASSLVGTGYTF. The CDR3 DNA reads as TGTGCCAGCAGCTTAGTCGGGACTGGCTACACCTTC.